This T cell receptor (beta chain) was sequenced during a study of blood T cell repertoires in COVID-19. Study at large: Sample material is recorded as cDNA or gDNA derived from T cells, B-cell-depleted T cells, or PBMCs.

V lost 7 bases and J lost 2; bases outside the gene matches: 9. This CDR3 has 15 residues. Germline V gene sequence: CDR1 SNHLY, CDR2 FYNNEI. Some clones are missing from TCRdb's copy, which holds only in-frame ones; the method was immunoSEQ multiplex PCR. The data hold 400,000 to 550,000 clones, with 87% observed a single time. The chain has TRBV2 and TRBJ2-7, with 9 bases identical to TRBD2. This TCR was sampled from a woman aged 18-29 years with acute COVID-19. Input material: PBMCs or T cells enriched from blood (not recorded which). As DNA, the CDR3 is TGTGCCAGCACGCGAGCGGGAGGCGGTACCTACGAGCAGTACTTC. Translated, it gives CASTRAGGGTYEQYF.